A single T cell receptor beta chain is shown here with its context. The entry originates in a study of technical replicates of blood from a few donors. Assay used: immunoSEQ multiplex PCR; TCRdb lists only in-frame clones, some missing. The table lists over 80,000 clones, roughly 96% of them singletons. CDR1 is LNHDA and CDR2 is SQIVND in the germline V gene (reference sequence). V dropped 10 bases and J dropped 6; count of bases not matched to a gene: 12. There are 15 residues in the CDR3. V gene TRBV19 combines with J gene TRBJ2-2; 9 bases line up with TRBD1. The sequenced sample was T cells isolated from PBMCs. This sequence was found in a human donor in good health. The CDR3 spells CATYDRGEGAGELFF. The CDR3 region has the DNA TGTGCCACCTACGACAGGGGGGAAGGGGCCGGGGAGCTGTTTTTT.